Sequencing of this TCR beta chain was carried out in a study of regulatory T cells in long-lasting Graves disease. Sequencing libraries for TCR beta were prepared with iRepertoire HTBI primers and Arm-PCR of CDR3 regions. TCRdb ran MiXCR on the multiplex PCR reads and lists one entry per CDR3 protein. The data hold about 430,000 distinct CDR3 sequences, with around 20% observed a single time. The V gene's germline CDR1 is SGHVS and CDR2 FNYEAQ. V shed 3 bases, J shed 6 bases, and the junction held 5 bases outside the gene matches. CDR3 length: 16 residues. This clonotype was counted at least ten times. Time point indicated: persistent/refractory GD, antithyroid drugs over 5 years with positive TRAb. Extracted RNA from PBMCs served as the source of the TCR library.

This specimen consisted of peripheral blood mononuclear cells (PBMCs), obtained when the disease was refractory, from a patient treated with antithyroid drugs. This receptor was taken from a female donor with Graves disease. The chain carries TRBV7-6 and TRBJ2-7; 16 nucleotides agree with TRBD2. The DNA for the CDR3 is TGTGCCAGCAGCTTGGGGACTAGCGGGAGGGCCGCCGAGCAGTACTTC. Translating it yields CASSLGTSGRAAEQYF.